This TCR beta chain was sequenced during a study of CD8+ T cells in alopecia areata. Study as a whole: Those treated were given oral tofacitinib at 5 to 10 mg twice daily.

Punch biopsies of lesional scalp, plus peripheral blood, were taken from alopecia areata patients. Starting from PBMCs, sorting isolated CD4+ and CD8+ T cells. J was trimmed by 5 bases and V by 4 bases; bases with no gene match: 10. Germline V lookup: CDR1 GTSNPN, CDR2 SVGIG (reference sequence). The CDR3 covers 15 residues. Sequencing used cDNA as its template, made by extracting RNA and reverse transcribing it. Measured with immunoSEQ multiplex PCR; TCRdb has only the in-frame clones, and not every one. The data contain about 180,000 clones, less than 80% of them seen just once; the ten biggest clones take up 9.5% to 12%.

The chain couples TRBV30 to TRBJ1-4, with 7 positions matching TRBD1. The TCR originated in a human donor with alopecia areata. This specimen was CD8+ T cells sorted from blood, taken at week 0. The CDR3 loop reads CAWIPGQAPNEKLFF. In DNA, the CDR3 is TGTGCCTGGATCCCAGGACAGGCCCCAAATGAAAAACTGTTTTTT.